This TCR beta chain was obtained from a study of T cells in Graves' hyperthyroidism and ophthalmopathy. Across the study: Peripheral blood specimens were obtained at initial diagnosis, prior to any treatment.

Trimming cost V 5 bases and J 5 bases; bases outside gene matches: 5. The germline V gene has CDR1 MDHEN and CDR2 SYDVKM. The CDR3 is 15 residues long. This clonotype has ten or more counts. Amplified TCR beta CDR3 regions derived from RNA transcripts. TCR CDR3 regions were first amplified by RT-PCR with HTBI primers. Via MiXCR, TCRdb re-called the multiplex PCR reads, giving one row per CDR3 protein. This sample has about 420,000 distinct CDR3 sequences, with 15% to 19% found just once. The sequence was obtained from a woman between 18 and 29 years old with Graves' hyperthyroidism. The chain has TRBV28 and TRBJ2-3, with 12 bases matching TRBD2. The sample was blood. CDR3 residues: CASSASGGAGDTQYF. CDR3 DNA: TGTGCCAGCAGTGCTAGCGGGGGGGCGGGAGATACGCAGTATTTT.